The rows below give T cell receptor beta chains drawn from one sample of a study of cytomegalovirus exposure and HLA in healthy donors. This table comes from immunoSEQ multiplex PCR, and its TCRdb copy is limited to in-frame clones, with some not included. The sample shows about 140,000 clones, about four fifths of them seen only once. What was sequenced was PBMCs. These receptors were taken from a man aged 25-40 years in good health. The CDR3 runs from the conserved cysteine through the conserved F or W. A D gene is named only where the DNA matches it firmly. The size field is filled for only some rows; it gives once, few, many or a size class.

TRBJ2-2 . 15 TRBV21-1 . CASSKSSGRYGELFF TGTGCCAGCAGCAAGTCTAGCGGGAGGTACGGGGAGCTGTTTTTT
TRBJ2-5 TRBD1 12 TRBV29-1 . CSADRGEETQYF TGCAGCGCGGACAGGGGAGAAGAGACCCAGTACTTC
TRBJ2-5 TRBD2 18 TRBV7-3 . CASSPTGLADPSGETQYF TGTGCCAGCAGCCCAACAGGACTAGCGGACCCCTCCGGGGAGACCCAGTACTTC
TRBJ2-3 TRBD2 12 TRBV29-1 . CSAAGDTDTQYF TGCAGCGCGGCGGGAGACACAGATACGCAGTATTTT
TRBJ1-1 . 11 TRBV7-9 few CSSSLGAEAFF TGTTCCAGCAGCTTAGGGGCCGAAGCTTTCTTT
TRBJ2-7 TRBD2 16 TRBV28 . CASSLTGLAISYEQYF TGTGCCAGCAGCCTTACCGGACTAGCGATATCCTACGAGCAGTACTTC
TRBJ1-2 . 15 TRBV21-1 . CASSTPRGQGSGYTF TGTGCCAGCAGCACCCCTCGTGGGCAGGGTAGCGGCTACACCTTC
TRBJ2-1 . 16 TRBV6-5 . CASSYSIIPSYNEQFF TGTGCCAGCAGTTACTCCATCATCCCATCCTACAATGAGCAGTTCTTC
TRBJ2-1 . 15 TRBV7-2 . CASSLKAGTYNEQFF TGTGCCAGCAGCTTAAAGGCGGGGACGTACAATGAGCAGTTCTTC
TRBJ2-5 . 14 TRBV6-1 . CASSDSLAQETQYF TGTGCCAGCAGCGACTCACTAGCCCAAGAGACCCAGTACTTC
TRBJ1-4 TRBD1 15 TRBV6-1 . CASRRQGATNEKLFF TGTGCCAGCAGACGACAGGGAGCAACTAATGAAAAACTGTTTTTT
TRBJ2-5 TRBD2 15 TRBV5-1 . CASKGLAGVMETQYF TGCGCCAGCAAGGGACTAGCGGGAGTAATGGAGACCCAGTACTTC
TRBJ2-7 TRBD2 15 TRBV7-9 . CASSPAGRGIYEQYF TGTGCCAGCAGCCCAGCGGGGCGCGGCATTTACGAGCAGTACTTC
TRBJ2-5 TRBD2 17 TRBV5-4 . CASSSPVAGVGTETQYF TGTGCCAGCAGCTCGCCGGTAGCGGGAGTGGGAACGGAGACCCAGTACTTC
TRBJ2-1 TRBD1 15 TRBV7-8 . CASSPRGQFYNEQFF TGTGCCAGCAGCCCGAGGGGACAGTTTTACAATGAGCAGTTCTTC
TRBJ2-7 . 11 TRBV20-1 . CSVWRTYEQYF TGCAGTGTGTGGCGGACCTACGAGCAGTACTTC
TRBJ2-7 . 16 TRBV18 . CASSPLGPPAAYEQYF TGTGCCAGCTCACCCTTGGGGCCTCCGGCAGCCTACGAGCAGTACTTC
TRBJ2-1 . 15 TRBV4-1 . CASSRRQSSYNEQFF TGCGCCAGCAGCCGAAGACAGAGCTCCTACAATGAGCAGTTCTTC
TRBJ2-7 TRBD2 16 TRBV6-1 . CASSEAPGLGFGEQYF TGTGCCAGCAGTGAAGCCCCGGGACTAGGGTTCGGCGAGCAGTACTTC
TRBJ2-5 TRBD1 13 TRBV5-1 . CASSFDREETQYF TGCGCCAGCAGCTTCGACAGGGAGGAGACCCAGTACTTC
TRBJ1-5 . 16 TRBV9 . CASSTQTGHSNQPQHF TGTGCCAGCTCGACTCAAACAGGTCATAGCAATCAGCCCCAGCATTTT
TRBJ2-7 TRBD2 13 TRBV6-5 . CASSPGTSTEQYF TGTGCCAGCAGTCCCGGGACTAGTACCGAGCAGTACTTC
TRBJ1-4 . 15 TRBV7-2 . CASSLGGPTNEKLFF TGTGCCAGCAGCTTGGGGGGGCCTACTAATGAAAAACTGTTTTTT
TRBJ2-3 . 16 TRBV7-3 few CASSHAGTRRTDTQYF TGTGCCAGCAGCCACGCCGGGACAAGGAGGACAGATACGCAGTATTTT